Many counts were recorded for the clone carrying this TCR beta chain. No antigen is known for it. Attached unique molecular identifiers marked individual cDNA molecules. TCRdb re-analysed the 5' RACE reads in MiXCR, keeping a single row per CDR3 protein. This table holds fewer than 65,000 distinct CDR3 sequences, 9.5% to 15% found once. This specimen comes from a study of early T cells in non-severe SARS-CoV-2 infection. Overall study context: Chains were unpaired, as sequencing was done on bulk RNA from unsorted whole blood.

The germline CDR1 and CDR2 sequences are SGHAT and FQNNGV. V shed 5 bases, J shed 0 bases, and the junction held 5 bases outside the gene matches. The CDR3 extends over 15 amino acids. Study-wide results and caveats: The matching step, a VDJdb search, favored anti-spike CD8 responses and missed private and CD4 specificities.

V gene TRBV11-2 combines with J gene TRBJ2-7; 9 bases agree with TRBD2. Sequencing was done on a sample of whole blood. This clonotype originated in an adult who was a healthcare worker with PCR-confirmed SARS-CoV-2 infection or an uninfected control (not recorded which). DNA for the CDR3: TGTGCCAGCAGCCAACTAGCGGGTCCCTCCTACGAGCAGTACTTC. As protein: CASSQLAGPSYEQYF.